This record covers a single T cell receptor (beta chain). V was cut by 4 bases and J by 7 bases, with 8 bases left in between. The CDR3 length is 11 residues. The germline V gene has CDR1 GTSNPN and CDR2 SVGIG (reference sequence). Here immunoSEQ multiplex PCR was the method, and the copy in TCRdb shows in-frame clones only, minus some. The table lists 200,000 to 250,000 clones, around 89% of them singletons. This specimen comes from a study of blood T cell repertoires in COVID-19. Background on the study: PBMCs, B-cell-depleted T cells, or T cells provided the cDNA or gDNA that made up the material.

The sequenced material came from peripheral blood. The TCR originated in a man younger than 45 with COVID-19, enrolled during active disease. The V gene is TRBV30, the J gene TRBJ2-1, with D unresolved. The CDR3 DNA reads TGTGCCTGGACTTCTTATAATGAGCAGTTCTTC. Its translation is CAWTSYNEQFF. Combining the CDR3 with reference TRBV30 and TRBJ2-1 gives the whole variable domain SQTIHQWPATLVQPVGSPLSLECTVEGTSNPNLYWYRQAAGRGLQLLFYSVGIGQISSEVPQNLSASRPQDRQFILSSKKLLLSDSGFYLCAWTSYNEQFFGPGTRLTVL.